These T cell receptor beta chains were read from a single sample in a study of STAT5B mutations in CD4+ large granular lymphocyte leukemia. Sequencing was performed with immunoSEQ multiplex PCR; in TCRdb, only in-frame clones are kept and a portion is missing. The sample includes several thousand clones, around 75% of them seen just once. Material: PBMCs. The origin of the receptors is a woman in her fifties or sixties with CD4+ T-cell large granular lymphocyte leukemia. Both conserved end residues are part of each CDR3. D genes are given only for firm matches. Rows give clone size only sometimes, using once, few, many, or a class for an expanded clone.

V gene	J gene	D gene	clone size	CDR3 protein	CDR3 DNA
TRBV7-2	TRBJ2-7	TRBD2	-	CASSLEPRKGSGRDEQYF	TGTGCCAGCAGCTTAGAGCCCCGCAAGGGAAGCGGGAGGGACGAGCAGTACTTC
TRBV11-2	TRBJ2-4	-	-	CATNVVQGTKNIQYF	TGTGCCACCAACGTCGTCCAGGGGACCAAAAACATTCAGTACTTC
TRBV28	TRBJ2-7	TRBD1	-	CASNPTETGMHEQYF	TGTGCCAGCAATCCTACAGAGACAGGGATGCACGAGCAGTACTTC
TRBV6-4	TRBJ2-5	-	once	CASTNNPRGRETQYF	TGTGCCAGCACCAACAACCCCAGGGGCAGAGAGACCCAGTACTTC
TRBV19	TRBJ1-5	TRBD1	-	CASSIGTGPNQPQHF	TGTGCCAGTAGTATCGGGACAGGACCTAATCAGCCCCAGCATTTT
TRBV28	TRBJ2-7	-	-	CASSLSGRAYEQYF	TGTGCCAGCAGTTTATCGGGAAGGGCCTACGAGCAGTACTTC
TRBV5-7	TRBJ2-7	-	-	CASSSYRNSYEQYF	TGTGCCAGCAGCTCCTACAGGAACTCCTACGAGCAGTACTTC
TRBV5-1	TRBJ1-2	-	-	CASSYRDVANGYTF	TGCGCCAGCAGCTATCGGGACGTGGCGAATGGCTACACCTTC
TRBV7-9	TRBJ1-5	-	-	CASSLDWDGNQPQHF	TGTGCCAGCAGCTTAGATTGGGACGGTAATCAGCCCCAGCATTTT
TRBV7-6	TRBJ1-1	-	-	CASSLEGNTEAFF	TGTGCCAGCAGCTTAGAAGGAAACACTGAAGCTTTCTTT
TRBV5-6	TRBJ2-7	-	-	CASSGTATRGQYF	TGTGCCAGCTCCGGGACCGCTACCAGGGGGCAGTACTTC
TRBV29-1	TRBJ2-7	TRBD1	-	CSVGQGADYEQYF	TGCAGCGTTGGGCAGGGGGCTGACTACGAGCAGTACTTC
TRBV30	TRBJ2-7	TRBD1	-	CASTGGPYEQYF	TGTGCCTCGACAGGGGGCCCCTACGAGCAGTACTTC
TRBV7-2	TRBJ2-7	-	few	CASSLEAGVGEQYF	TGTGCCAGCAGCTTAGAGGCAGGGGTCGGGGAGCAGTACTTC
TRBV7-7	TRBJ2-2	TRBD1	few	CASSSRTGANTGELFF	TGTGCCAGCAGCTCGCGGACAGGGGCGAACACCGGGGAGCTGTTTTTT
TRBV5-1	TRBJ1-2	-	-	CASSITGTATSGYTF	TGCGCCAGCAGCATTACCGGGACGGCCACGTCGGGCTACACCTTC
TRBV15	TRBJ1-5	-	few	CATSRDRTVNQPQHF	TGTGCCACCAGCAGAGATCGAACAGTCAATCAGCCCCAGCATTTT
TRBV11-2	TRBJ1-6	-	-	CASSLSWLYNSPLHF	TGTGCCAGCAGCTTATCATGGCTTTATAATTCACCCCTCCACTTT
TRBV19	TRBJ1-1	-	-	CASSQGSETEAFF	TGTGCCAGTAGCCAAGGGTCGGAGACTGAAGCTTTCTTT
TRBV29-1	TRBJ2-5	TRBD1	-	CSVVLQGAVEQYF	TGCAGCGTTGTCCTACAGGGGGCAGTGGAGCAGTACTTC
TRBV7-2	TRBJ2-3	TRBD2	-	CASSLAGTIPTDTQYF	TGTGCCAGCAGCTTAGCGGGGACTATCCCCACAGATACGCAGTATTTT
TRBV9	TRBJ1-1	-	-	CASSVQDSDEAFF	TGTGCCAGCAGCGTACAGGATTCGGATGAAGCTTTCTTT
TRBV19	TRBJ1-4	-	-	CASTKGIIVPANEKLFF	TGTGCCAGTACGAAGGGGATAATCGTTCCGGCTAATGAAAAACTGTTTTTT
TRBV7-6	TRBJ1-2	TRBD1	-	CASSSGGYGYTF	TGTGCCAGCAGCTCAGGGGGGTATGGCTACACCTTC
TRBV7-9	TRBJ2-5	TRBD2	-	CASSYGAGGETQYF	TGTGCCAGCAGCTATGGAGCGGGGGGGGAGACCCAGTACTTC
TRBV11-2	TRBJ2-3	-	-	CASLPSGADTQYF	TGTGCCAGCCTTCCGAGTGGAGCGGATACGCAGTATTTT
TRBV11-2	TRBJ1-5	TRBD1	once	CASSPRGAGGVQPQHF	TGTGCCAGCAGCCCCCGGGGGGCAGGGGGGGTTCAGCCCCAGCATTTT
TRBV10-3	TRBJ2-5	-	-	CAISDKGTHQETQYF	TGTGCCATCAGTGATAAGGGGACGCACCAAGAGACCCAGTACTTC
TRBV9	TRBJ2-1	-	-	CASSVDYYNEQFF	TGTGCCAGCAGCGTAGACTATTACAATGAGCAGTTCTTC
TRBV6-5	TRBJ2-5	-	once	CASSYSYSSQETQYF	TGTGCCAGCAGTTACTCTTACTCGTCCCAAGAGACCCAGTACTTC
TRBV14	TRBJ2-1	-	-	CASSPTGYYNEQFF	TGTGCCAGCAGCCCCACAGGGTATTACAATGAGCAGTTCTTC
TRBV2	TRBJ1-1	TRBD1	-	CASREDRDTEAFF	TGTGCCAGCAGAGAGGACAGGGACACTGAAGCTTTCTTT
TRBV7-9	TRBJ2-5	TRBD1	-	CASSLGTGDVDF	TGTGCCAGCAGCTTAGGGACAGGGGACGTGGACTTC
TRBV7-9	TRBJ2-7	TRBD1	-	CASSHLRGQRQYF	TGTGCCAGCAGCCACCTCAGGGGGCAAAGGCAGTACTTC
TRBV2	TRBJ2-3	TRBD2	-	CASSEVLAGGSTDTQYF	TGTGCCAGCAGTGAGGTACTAGCGGGGGGAAGCACAGATACGCAGTATTTT
TRBV29-1	TRBJ2-3	-	-	CSGGSHTDTQYF	TGCAGCGGGGGCAGCCACACAGATACGCAGTATTTT
TRBV2	TRBJ1-4	-	few	CASSEEGGFFEKLFF	TGTGCCAGCAGTGAAGAGGGGGGGTTCTTTGAAAAACTGTTTTTT
TRBV19	TRBJ2-1	TRBD2	-	CASSTAGLAGRYNEQFF	TGTGCCAGTAGTACCGCTGGACTAGCGGGACGATACAATGAGCAGTTCTTC
TRBV5-6	TRBJ1-1	-	-	CASSPDPFNTEAFF	TGTGCCAGCAGCCCGGACCCTTTTAACACTGAAGCTTTCTTT
TRBV5-1	TRBJ1-5	TRBD1	-	CASSLGTGGNQPQHF	TGCGCCAGCAGCTTAGGGACAGGGGGCAATCAGCCCCAGCATTTT
TRBV6-5	TRBJ1-1	-	once	CASSYFGQGEAFF	TGTGCCAGCAGTTACTTCGGGCAGGGAGAAGCTTTCTTT
TRBV14	TRBJ2-7	-	-	CASSQVPADFYEQYF	TGTGCCAGCAGCCAAGTTCCAGCGGATTTCTACGAGCAGTACTTC
TRBV10-3	TRBJ2-1	-	-	CAISESVGSYNEQFF	TGTGCCATCAGTGAGTCGGTGGGGTCCTACAATGAGCAGTTCTTC
TRBV14	TRBJ2-5	-	-	CASSILRGQETQYF	TGTGCCAGCAGTATACTTCGAGGCCAGGAGACCCAGTACTTC
TRBV30	TRBJ1-5	TRBD1	once	CAWSTGGKQPQHF	TGTGCCTGGAGTACAGGGGGAAAGCAGCCCCAGCATTTT